Each of the 18 T cell receptor beta chains below was sequenced from the same sample in a study of blood T cell repertoires in COVID-19. Only in-frame clones appear in the TCRdb table, and some are missing; sequencing was by immunoSEQ multiplex PCR. The repertoire holds 150,000 to 200,000 clones, about 87% seen once, with 0.45% to 0.6% in the top ten. The specimen was peripheral blood. The source of these receptors is a man aged 55 to 70 with COVID-19, enrolled during active disease.

The rearrangement joins TRBV2 to TRBJ2-5, with D perhaps matching TRBD2 (7 bases). The ends were cut back, 4 bases at V and 2 bases at J, with 14 bases in the middle. CDR3 length: 15 residues. The germline V gene encodes CDR1 SNHLY and CDR2 FYNNEI. The CDR3 here is CASSGGRGGQETQYF. CDR3 nucleotides: TGTGCCAGCAGTGGGGGCAGGGGAGGGCAAGAGACCCAGTACTTC. Based on the CDR3 plus reference TRBV2 and TRBJ2-5, the full variable domain is EPEVTQTPSHQVTQMGQEVILRCVPISNHLYFYWYRQILGQKVEFLVSFYNNEISEKSEIFDDQFSVERPDGSNFTLKIRSTKLEDSAMYFCASSGGRGGQETQYFGPGTRLLVL.

The V call is TRBV5-5, the J call TRBJ2-1; 14 positions match TRBD2. Germline-derived CDR1 and CDR2 are SGHKS and YYEKEE (reference sequence). The CDR3 contains 16 residues. V shed 4 bases, J shed 11 bases, and the junction held 11 bases outside the gene matches. CDR3 in amino acids: CASSRTSGTSGRQQFF. CDR3 sequence (DNA): TGTGCCAGCAGCAGAACCTCCGGGACTAGCGGGAGACAGCAGTTCTTC.

This clone was detected only once. The rearrangement links TRBV28 to TRBJ2-3, with D tentatively TRBD2 (6 bases). The germline CDR1 and CDR2 sequences are MDHEN and SYDVKM. The CDR3 contains 14 residues. V was pared by 3 bases and J by 1 base, with 8 bases between. The CDR3, as DNA: TGTGCCAGCAGTTTCCCGGGAGGCACAGATACGCAGTATTTT. Its translation: CASSFPGGTDTQYF. The full variable domain, with the rest looked up from reference TRBV28 and TRBJ2-3, is DVKVTQSSRYLVKRTGEKVFLECVQDMDHENMFWYRQDPGLGLRLIYFSYDVKMKEKGDIPEGYSVSREKKERFSLILESASTNQTSMYLCASSFPGGTDTQYFGPGTRLTVL.

The V call is TRBV19, the J call TRBJ2-7, with 8 bases identical to TRBD1. Looked up from germline, CDR1 is LNHDA and CDR2 is SQIVND (reference sequence). The ends lost 4 bases at V and 3 bases at J; junction bases unmatched: 5. CDR3 size: 14 residues. The CDR3 region has the DNA TGTGCCAGTAGTACCGGACAGGGTAGCTACGAGCAGTACTTC. Its protein is CASSTGQGSYEQYF. Drawing the rest from reference TRBV19 and TRBJ2-7, the complete variable domain is DGGITQSPKYLFRKEGQNVTLSCEQNLNHDAMYWYRQDPGQGLRLIYYSQIVNDFQKGDIAEGYSVSREKKESFPLTVTSAQKNPTAFYLCASSTGQGSYEQYFGPGTRLTVT.

The V call is TRBV12-3 or TRBV12-4, the J call TRBJ1-2; no firm D call. V shed 1 base and J shed 6 bases, with 6 bases lying between them. This CDR3 spans 12 amino acids. The CDR3 sequence is CASSLGLNGYTF. CDR3 DNA sequence: TGTGCCAGCAGTTTAGGACTGAATGGCTACACCTTC.

The genes are TRBV20-1 and TRBJ2-1; D gene unclear. Germline values: CDR1 DFQATT, CDR2 SNEGSKA (reference sequence). V gave up 3 bases and J gave up 11 bases, with 8 bases separating them. The CDR3 extends over 10 amino acids. CDR3 region: CSASEEKQFF. The DNA for the CDR3 is TGCAGTGCTAGCGAGGAGAAGCAGTTCTTC.

The chain joins TRBV28 to TRBJ2-2; 7 nucleotides align to TRBD1. V gave up 5 bases and J gave up 4 bases; unmatched junction bases: 7. Germline loops: CDR1 MDHEN, CDR2 SYDVKM. The CDR3 contains 15 residues. The CDR3 loop reads CASSPQDRATGELFF. Here the CDR3 DNA reads TGTGCCAGCAGTCCACAAGACAGGGCCACCGGGGAGCTGTTTTTT.

This CDR3 reads CASRNTGLNYGYTF. Here the CDR3 DNA reads TGTGCCAGCAGGAACACAGGGCTTAACTATGGCTACACCTTC. V usage is TRBV2 and J usage is TRBJ1-2, with D perhaps matching TRBD1 (6 bases). The CDR3 is 14 amino acids. Germline lookup yields CDR1 SNHLY and CDR2 FYNNEI. The germline V and J ends were trimmed by 6 bases and 1 base, with 12 bases remaining between them.

The CDR3 nucleotides read TGTGCCAGCAGCTTCAACTCTGGAAACACCATATATTTT. It yields the protein CASSFNSGNTIYF. The chain has TRBV7-8 and TRBJ1-3; no reliable D call. Germline loops: CDR1 SGHVS, CDR2 FQNEAQ. The CDR3 runs to 13 residues. Trimming took off 3 bases at V and 0 bases at J, with 3 bases between the two ends.

This clone was counted only a few times. CDR3 amino acids: CASSQVAGGPYEQYF. DNA of the CDR3: TGTGCCAGCAGCCAAGTAGCGGGAGGGCCCTACGAGCAGTACTTC. V is TRBV3-1 (or the pseudogene TRBV3-2) and J is TRBJ2-7; TRBD2 matches 11 bases. The CDR3 has 15 residues. With 1 base clipped from V and 2 bases from J, the junction kept 1 base outside the gene matches. Germline CDR1 and CDR2: LGHDT and YNNKEL (reference sequence).

This chain joins TRBV2 and TRBJ1-3; TRBD1 matches 7 bases. Trimming cost V 10 bases and J 0 bases; bases outside gene matches: 3. Germline values: CDR1 SNHLY, CDR2 FYNNEI. The CDR3 is made up of 13 amino acids. CDR3 sequence reads: CANGQDSGNTIYF. CDR3 nucleotide sequence: TGTGCCAACGGACAGGACTCTGGAAACACCATATATTTT.

This rearrangement joins TRBV19 to TRBJ1-2; no clear D. Trimming shortened V by 5 bases and J by 8 bases, and 27 bases separated the two germline ends. From germline, CDR1 is LNHDA and CDR2 SQIVND (reference sequence). CDR3 size: 17 residues. This CDR3 is CASSSNPVGQITRGYTF. CDR3 in DNA: TGTGCCAGTAGTTCAAATCCTGTCGGCCAAATTACGAGGGGCTACACCTTC. Full variable domain (rest looked up from reference TRBV19 and TRBJ1-2): DGGITQSPKYLFRKEGQNVTLSCEQNLNHDAMYWYRQDPGQGLRLIYYSQIVNDFQKGDIAEGYSVSREKKESFPLTVTSAQKNPTAFYLCASSSNPVGQITRGYTFGSGTRLTVV.

V gene TRBV19 combines with J gene TRBJ1-6; the D gene is possibly TRBD1 (6 bases). The CDR3 runs 16 residues. Germline V gives CDR1 LNHDA, CDR2 SQIVND (reference sequence). V lost 7 bases, J lost 7 bases, and 20 bases lay in between. The CDR3 DNA is TGTGCCAGTACCCAAGGGACACCCCGAGGAAATTCACCCCTCCACTTT. Protein sequence: CASTQGTPRGNSPLHF.

This chain's CDR3 is CASSYSNRGSTEAFF. The CDR3 region has the DNA TGTGCCAGCAGTTACTCGAACAGGGGGAGTACTGAAGCTTTCTTT. The chain carries TRBV6-5 and TRBJ1-1, with 8 bases that match TRBD1. The germline V gene has CDR1 MNHEY and CDR2 SVGAGI. The CDR3 spans 15 residues. Losses at the gene ends were 0 bases for V and 5 bases for J; bases not matched to a gene: 5.

The rearrangement links TRBV6-1 to TRBJ1-5, with D hard to call. The CDR3 is 15 amino acids. Germline CDR1 is MNHNS and CDR2 is SASEGT. Trimming pared 3 bases from V and 9 bases from J, leaving 18 bases between. CDR3 DNA: TGTGCCAGCAGTGAGGGCAGCGGATCTTTAGGGCCCCAGCATTTT. Its translation is CASSEGSGSLGPQHF.

The V and J genes are TRBV5-6 and TRBJ2-1, with 11 bases aligning to TRBD2. In germline, CDR1 is SGHDT, CDR2 YYEEEE. CDR3 size: 15 residues. V gave up 5 bases and J gave up 5 bases; unmatched junction bases: 6. CDR3 DNA sequence: TGTGCCAGCAGAAAACTAGCGGGAGAAAACAATGAGCAGTTCTTC. The encoded protein is CASRKLAGENNEQFF.

The chain couples TRBV9 to TRBJ1-6, with 7 bases lining up with TRBD1. The CDR3 runs to 14 residues. V gave up 4 bases and J gave up 7 bases; unmatched junction bases: 5. Germline V lookup: CDR1 SGDLS, CDR2 YYNGEE. The CDR3 protein is CASSPWTGNSPLHF. In DNA form, the CDR3 reads TGTGCCAGCAGCCCCTGGACAGGCAATTCACCCCTCCACTTT.

V gene TRBV7-8 combines with J gene TRBJ1-5, with D perhaps TRBD1 (6 bases). Trimming removed 3 bases from V and 4 bases from J, with 10 bases in between. Per germline, CDR1 SGHVS and CDR2 FQNEAQ. The CDR3 length is 14 residues. Here the CDR3 reads CASSLGAGNQPQHF. DNA of the CDR3: TGTGCCAGCAGCTTGGGGGCAGGTAATCAGCCCCAGCATTTT.